The 8 T cell receptor beta chains listed next were all sequenced from one sample in a study of blood T cells in healthy people across ages. PCR was performed a second time for 7 to 11 cycles using a sample-barcoded 5' primer and a J-beta primer mix. TCRdb processed the 5' RACE reads anew with MiXCR; each CDR3 protein has one entry. The sample has 950,000 to 1,200,000 distinct CDR3 sequences; 35% to 40% are singletons. Input material: blood. The receptors were sampled from a man aged 18 to 35 in good health.

To note about this clonotype: Compared with germline, one end of the junction differs, possibly owing to a read error. J is TRBJ2-4 and V is TRBV3-1; D might be TRBD2 (5 bases). The CDR3 extends over 15 amino acids. Germline CDR1 reads LGHDT; CDR2 reads YNNKEL (reference sequence). CDR3 loop: CASSQEGLARNIQYF. CDR3 DNA sequence: TGTGCCAGCAGCCAAGAAGGGCTAGCCAGAAACATTCAGTACTTC.

The chain recombines TRBV4-1 with TRBJ1-2, with no clear D. The CDR3 totals 12 residues. The germline V gene has CDR1 MGHRA and CDR2 YSYEKL. Trimming stripped 4 bases from V and 2 bases from J, with 5 bases between. The CDR3 reads CASSRNNYGYTF. The CDR3 bases are TGCGCCAGCAGCCGAAACAACTATGGCTACACCTTC.

This clonotype was counted ten times or more. The V call is TRBV7-9, the J call TRBJ2-7, with 7 bases lining up with TRBD1. This CDR3 is 14 amino acids long. The V segment lost 3 bases and the J segment 2 bases; nucleotides outside the gene matches: 4. CDR1 and CDR2 from the germline V gene are SEHNR and FQNEAQ (reference sequence). CDR3 bases: TGTGCCAGCAGCTTTTTAGGGGGCGCCTACGAGCAGTACTTC. Encoded protein: CASSFLGGAYEQYF.

This clonotype has just a few counts. CDR3 in amino acids: CASSQDEAGESQYTQYF. CDR3 coding DNA: TGCGCCAGCAGCCAAGATGAGGCGGGGGAGTCTCAATATACGCAGTATTTT. V is TRBV4-3 and J is TRBJ2-3; 7 bases line up with TRBD2. This CDR3 has 17 residues. The germline gives CDR1 LGHNA, CDR2 YSLEER. Trimming at V came to 0 bases and at J to 7 bases, leaving 13 bases not matched to a gene.

The chain links TRBV21-1 to TRBJ2-3; the DNA was not used to check the table's D call, TRBD1. TRBV21-1 is a listed pseudogene. The CDR3 has 14 amino acids. This CDR3 reads CASNLGGDRDTQYF. Here the CDR3 DNA reads TGTGCCAGCAATTTAGGCGGGGACCGAGATACGCAGTATTTT.

The gene calls are TRBV12-3 or TRBV12-4 and TRBJ1-2, with 9 bases lining up with TRBD1. Unmatched junction bases numbered 9, after V lost 4 bases and J lost 6 bases. The CDR3 covers 15 residues. The DNA for the CDR3 is TGTGCCAGCAGTTCTTTAGGGACAGGGCTGGATGGCTACACCTTC. This gives the protein CASSSLGTGLDGYTF.

This clonotype was observed a few times. V gene TRBV12-3 or TRBV12-4 combines with J gene TRBJ2-7; 11 nucleotides line up with TRBD1. Losses at the gene ends were 5 bases for V and 0 bases for J; bases not matched to a gene: 6. This CDR3 region has 16 residues. This CDR3 reads CASSGPGTGGSYEQYF. CDR3 DNA: TGTGCCAGCAGTGGTCCCGGGACAGGGGGCTCCTACGAGCAGTACTTC.

The chain links TRBV4-3 to TRBJ2-1; possibly TRBD2 for D (6 bases). In germline, CDR1 is LGHNA, CDR2 YSLEER. The germline V and J ends were trimmed by 0 bases and 6 bases, with 12 bases remaining between them. The CDR3 runs 15 residues. CDR3 DNA: TGCGCCAGCAGCCAAGAAATAGGAGGGTTCAATGAGCAGTTCTTC. As protein: CASSQEIGGFNEQFF.